This T cell receptor (beta chain) was recorded in a study of blood T cells in healthy people across ages. Findings and caveats of the study: PBMCs that were unsorted prevented a conclusive naive versus antigen-experienced comparison. Diversity figures derived from one million T cells were judged to underestimate the true value.

Individuals who donated were healthy Caucasians from Russia aged 6 to 90. V was clipped by 6 bases and J by 10 bases; unmatched bases: 10. The CDR3 runs to 15 residues. Then a second PCR, running roughly 7 to 12 cycles, was carried out with a sample-barcoded 5' primer and a J-beta primer mix. Every cDNA molecule carried a tag from a template-switch adaptor bearing 12 random nucleotides. TCRdb redid the calling of the 5' RACE reads with MiXCR, one entry per CDR3 protein. In the table there are 650,000 to 800,000 distinct CDR3 sequences, roughly 44% of which are singletons. As to this clonotype: Its target is unknown.

The sequenced material came from blood. The TCR sequence derives from a man between 60 and 70 years old in good health. This chain connects TRBV12-3 or TRBV12-4 to TRBJ2-1; TRBD2 matches 12 bases. CDR3 region: CASRQTSGGTREQFF. The CDR3 bases are TGTGCCAGCAGGCAGACTAGCGGGGGAACGAGGGAGCAGTTCTTC.